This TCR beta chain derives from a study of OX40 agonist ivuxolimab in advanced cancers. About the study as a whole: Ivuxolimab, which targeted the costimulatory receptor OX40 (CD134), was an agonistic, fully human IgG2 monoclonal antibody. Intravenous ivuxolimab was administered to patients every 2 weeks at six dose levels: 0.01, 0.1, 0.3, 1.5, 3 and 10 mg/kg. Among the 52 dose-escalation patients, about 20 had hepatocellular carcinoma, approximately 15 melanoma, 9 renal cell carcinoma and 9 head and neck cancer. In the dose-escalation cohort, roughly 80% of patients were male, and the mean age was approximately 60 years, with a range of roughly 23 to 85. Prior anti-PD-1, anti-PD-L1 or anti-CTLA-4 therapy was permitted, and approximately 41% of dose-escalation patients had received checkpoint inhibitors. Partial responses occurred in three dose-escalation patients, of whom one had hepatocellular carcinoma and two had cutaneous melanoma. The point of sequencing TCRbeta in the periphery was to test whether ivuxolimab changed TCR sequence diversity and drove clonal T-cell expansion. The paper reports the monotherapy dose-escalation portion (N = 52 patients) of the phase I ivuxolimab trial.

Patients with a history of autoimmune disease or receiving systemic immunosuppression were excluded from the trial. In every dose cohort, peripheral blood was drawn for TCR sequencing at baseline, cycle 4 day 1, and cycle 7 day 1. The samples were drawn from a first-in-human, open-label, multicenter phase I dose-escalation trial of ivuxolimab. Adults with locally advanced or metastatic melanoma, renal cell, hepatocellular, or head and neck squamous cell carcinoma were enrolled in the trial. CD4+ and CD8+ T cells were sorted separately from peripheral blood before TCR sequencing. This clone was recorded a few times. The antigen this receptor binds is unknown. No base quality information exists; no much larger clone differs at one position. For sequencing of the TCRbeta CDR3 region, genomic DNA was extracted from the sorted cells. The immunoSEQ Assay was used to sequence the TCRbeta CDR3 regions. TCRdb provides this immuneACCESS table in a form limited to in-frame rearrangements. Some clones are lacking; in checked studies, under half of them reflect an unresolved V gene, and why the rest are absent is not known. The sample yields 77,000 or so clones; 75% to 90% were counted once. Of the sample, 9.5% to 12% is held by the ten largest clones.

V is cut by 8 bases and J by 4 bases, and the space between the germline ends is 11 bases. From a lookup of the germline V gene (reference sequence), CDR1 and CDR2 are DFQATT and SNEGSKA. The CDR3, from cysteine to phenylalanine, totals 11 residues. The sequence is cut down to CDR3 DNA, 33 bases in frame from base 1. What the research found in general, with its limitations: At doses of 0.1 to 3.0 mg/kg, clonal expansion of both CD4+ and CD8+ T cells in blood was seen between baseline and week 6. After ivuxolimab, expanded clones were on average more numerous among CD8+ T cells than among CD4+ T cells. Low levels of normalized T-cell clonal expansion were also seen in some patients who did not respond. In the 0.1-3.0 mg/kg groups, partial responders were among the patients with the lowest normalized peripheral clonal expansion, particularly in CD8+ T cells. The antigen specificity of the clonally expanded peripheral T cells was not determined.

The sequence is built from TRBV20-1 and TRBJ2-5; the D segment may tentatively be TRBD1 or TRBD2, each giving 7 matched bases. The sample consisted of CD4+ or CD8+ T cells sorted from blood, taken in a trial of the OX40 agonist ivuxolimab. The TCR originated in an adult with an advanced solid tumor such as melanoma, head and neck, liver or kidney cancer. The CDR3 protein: CSFRGGETQYF. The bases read TGCAGTTTCAGGGGGGGAGAGACCCAGTACTTC.